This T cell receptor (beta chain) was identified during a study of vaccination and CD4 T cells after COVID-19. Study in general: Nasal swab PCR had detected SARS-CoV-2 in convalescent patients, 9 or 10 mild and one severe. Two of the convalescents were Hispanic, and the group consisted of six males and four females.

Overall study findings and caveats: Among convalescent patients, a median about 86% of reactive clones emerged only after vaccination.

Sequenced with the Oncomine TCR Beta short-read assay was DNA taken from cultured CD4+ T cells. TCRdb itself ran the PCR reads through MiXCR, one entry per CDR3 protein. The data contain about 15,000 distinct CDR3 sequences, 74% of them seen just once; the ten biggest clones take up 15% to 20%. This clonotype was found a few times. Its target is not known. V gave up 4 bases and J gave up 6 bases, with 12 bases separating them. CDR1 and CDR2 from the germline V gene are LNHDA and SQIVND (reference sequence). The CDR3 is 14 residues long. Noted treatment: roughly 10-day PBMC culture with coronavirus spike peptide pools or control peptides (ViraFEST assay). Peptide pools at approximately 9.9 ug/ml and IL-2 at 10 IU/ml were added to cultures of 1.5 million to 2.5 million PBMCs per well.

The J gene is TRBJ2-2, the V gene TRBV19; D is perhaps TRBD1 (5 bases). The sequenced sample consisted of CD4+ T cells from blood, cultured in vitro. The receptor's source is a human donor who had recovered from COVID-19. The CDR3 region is CASSTGFGAGELFF. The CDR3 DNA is TGTGCCAGTAGTACAGGGTTCGGTGCCGGGGAGCTGTTTTTT.